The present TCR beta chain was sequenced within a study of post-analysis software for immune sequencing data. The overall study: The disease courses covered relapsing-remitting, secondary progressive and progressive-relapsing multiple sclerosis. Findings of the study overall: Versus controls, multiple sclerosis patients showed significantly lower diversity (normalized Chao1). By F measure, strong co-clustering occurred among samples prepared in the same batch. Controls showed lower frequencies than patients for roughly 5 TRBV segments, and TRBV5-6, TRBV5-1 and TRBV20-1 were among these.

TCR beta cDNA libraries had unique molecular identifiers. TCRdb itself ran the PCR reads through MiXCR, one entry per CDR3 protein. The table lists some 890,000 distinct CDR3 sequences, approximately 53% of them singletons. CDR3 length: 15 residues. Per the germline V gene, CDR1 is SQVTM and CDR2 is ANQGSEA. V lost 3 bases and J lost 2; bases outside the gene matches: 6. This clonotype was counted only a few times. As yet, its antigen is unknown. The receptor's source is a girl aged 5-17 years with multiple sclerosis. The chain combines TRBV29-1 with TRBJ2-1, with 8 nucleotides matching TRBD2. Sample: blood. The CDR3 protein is CSVDGRRGAYNEQFF. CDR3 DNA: TGCAGCGTTGATGGCCGGCGGGGGGCCTACAATGAGCAGTTCTTC.